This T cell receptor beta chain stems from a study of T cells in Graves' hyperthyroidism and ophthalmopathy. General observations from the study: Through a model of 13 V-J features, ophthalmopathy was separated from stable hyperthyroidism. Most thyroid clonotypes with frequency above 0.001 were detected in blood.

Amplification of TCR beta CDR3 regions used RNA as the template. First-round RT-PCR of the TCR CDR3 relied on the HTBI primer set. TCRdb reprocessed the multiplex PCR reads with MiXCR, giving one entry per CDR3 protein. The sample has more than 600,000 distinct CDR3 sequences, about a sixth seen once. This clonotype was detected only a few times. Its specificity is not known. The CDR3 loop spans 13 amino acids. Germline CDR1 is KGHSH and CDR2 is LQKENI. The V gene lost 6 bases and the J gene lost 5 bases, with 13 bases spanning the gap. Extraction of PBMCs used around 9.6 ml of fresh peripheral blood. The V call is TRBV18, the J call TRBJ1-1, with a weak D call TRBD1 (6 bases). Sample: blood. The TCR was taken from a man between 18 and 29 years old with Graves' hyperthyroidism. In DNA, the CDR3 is TGTGCCAGCTCGGACAGACAAGAAACTGAAGCTTTCTTT. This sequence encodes CASSDRQETEAFF.